Following are 19 T cell receptor beta chains from one sample sequenced in a study of T cells in Graves' hyperthyroidism and ophthalmopathy (dated by TCRdb to the late 2010s). Libraries were constructed by multiplex PCR. Sequenced on an Illumina HiSeq 2000. The TCR beta CDR3 regions were amplified from RNA transcripts. The TCR CDR3 was subjected to a first round of RT-PCR using the HTBI primer set and the Qiagen OneStep RT-PCR kit. In-frame beta chains were kept once TCRdb had trimmed the public reads at Q25 with fastp and called clones with MiXCR. One record per CDR3 amino acid sequence lists the most common genes and DNA. The sample profile shows about 640,000 distinct CDR3 sequences; less than 25% of them were found once. Of the sample, more than 30% is held by the ten largest clones. The specimen was blood. The receptors stem from a young man with Graves' ophthalmopathy.

The chain is built from TRBV7-2 and TRBJ2-3; 7 nucleotides align to TRBD1. The germline V gene has CDR1 SGHTA and CDR2 FQGNSA. The CDR3 is 14 residues long. With V trimmed by 5 bases and J by 9 bases, 11 bases remained unmatched. Here the CDR3 reads CASSPGGPEVTQYF. The CDR3 DNA sequence: TGTGCCAGCAGCCCAGGGGGACCGGAGGTCACGCAGTATTTT.

The table lists this clonotype with a few counts. V gene TRBV25-1 combines with J gene TRBJ2-3; 8 bases map to TRBD2. The length of the CDR3 is 15 residues. CDR1 MGHDK and CDR2 SYGVNS come from the germline V gene. V shed 5 bases, J shed 2 bases, and the junction held 6 bases outside the gene matches. This CDR3 reads CASSFGGGITDTQYF. DNA for the CDR3: TGTGCCAGCAGTTTCGGGGGGGGGATCACAGATACGCAGTATTTT.

This clonotype was counted many times. This rearrangement joins TRBV6-1 to TRBJ2-3; TRBD2 matches 11 bases. This CDR3 has 18 amino acids. V was clipped by 8 bases and J by 4 bases; unmatched bases: 17. Germline V gives CDR1 MNHNS, CDR2 SASEGT. The CDR3 sequence is CASGAASGRRLISDTQYF. The DNA for the CDR3 is TGTGCCAGCGGGGCAGCTAGCGGGAGGAGGTTGATTTCAGATACGCAGTATTTT.

This clonotype was seen a handful of times. The rearrangement joins TRBV7-9 to TRBJ1-1; the D is unclear. CDR1 and CDR2 from the germline V gene are SEHNR and FQNEAQ (reference sequence). The V gene lost 3 bases and the J gene lost 1 base, with 12 bases spanning the gap. The length of the CDR3 is 15 residues. The CDR3 nucleotides read TGTGCCAGCAGCTTCCACCGAGGGCAGAACACTGAAGCTTTCTTT. Translated: CASSFHRGQNTEAFF.

This clonotype was detected many times. The rearrangement links TRBV11-2 to TRBJ2-7; the match to TRBD1 covers 8 bases. CDR3 length equals 15 residues. V trimming: 3 bases; J trimming: 3 bases; junction bases outside the gene matches: 7. Germline lookup yields CDR1 SGHAT and CDR2 FQNNGV. The CDR3 DNA sequence: TGTGCCAGCAGCTTTGAGACAGGGGTTATCTACGAGCAGTACTTC. Amino acids: CASSFETGVIYEQYF.

This clonotype occurred a few times. V gene TRBV28 combines with J gene TRBJ2-7; D uncertain. V was shortened by 2 bases and J by 8 bases, with 10 bases between the two germline ends. Per germline, CDR1 MDHEN and CDR2 SYDVKM. The CDR3 is 12 amino acids. CDR3 sequence (DNA): TGTGCCAGCAGTTTACTTCTTCGTCAGCAGTACTTC. This translates into CASSLLLRQQYF.

This chain uses TRBV7-9 with TRBJ2-7; 8 nucleotides agree with TRBD2. This CDR3 has 15 amino acids. Germline V lookup: CDR1 SEHNR, CDR2 FQNEAQ (reference sequence). V shed 5 bases and J 2 bases; nucleotides not matched to a gene: 8. The CDR3: CASSQEAGGTYEQYF. The DNA for the CDR3 is TGTGCCAGCAGCCAGGAGGCGGGAGGTACCTACGAGCAGTACTTC.

This clonotype appeared many times. V usage is TRBV12-3 or TRBV12-4 and J usage is TRBJ2-7; D assignment may be TRBD1 or TRBD2 (5 bases each). V lost 3 bases and J 7 bases, leaving 19 bases between the germline ends. The CDR3 spans 15 residues. This chain's CDR3 is CASSFFRDPPVEQYF. Here the CDR3 DNA reads TGTGCCAGCAGTTTCTTTCGGGACCCTCCGGTAGAGCAGTACTTC.

V gene TRBV5-8 combines with J gene TRBJ2-1, with D perhaps being TRBD1 or TRBD2 (5 bases each). Germline V gene data show CDR1 as SGHTS and CDR2 as YDEGEE. V shed 6 bases and J shed 7 bases, with 17 bases lying between them. This CDR3 contains 14 residues. CDR3 sequence: CASMGELSRNEQFF. The CDR3 coding sequence is TGTGCCAGCATGGGGGAGTTAAGCAGGAATGAGCAGTTCTTC.

This chain uses TRBV3-1 with TRBJ2-7; D uncertain. This CDR3 region has 12 residues. V lost 2 bases and J lost 3, with 5 bases in between. Germline CDR1 and CDR2: LGHDT and YNNKEL (reference sequence). This chain's CDR3 is CASSQNIYEQYF. In DNA form, the CDR3 reads TGTGCCAGCAGCCAAAATATCTACGAGCAGTACTTC.

The rearrangement joins TRBV28 to TRBJ2-7, with a weak D call TRBD2 (5 bases). Trimming took 6 bases from V and 3 from J, leaving 18 bases between them. This CDR3 region has 15 residues. Per germline, CDR1 MDHEN and CDR2 SYDVKM. This chain's CDR3 is CASRIGGDRVYEQYF. The CDR3 nucleotides are TGTGCCAGCAGGATAGGAGGAGATCGGGTCTACGAGCAGTACTTC.

The table lists this clonotype with many counts. This sequence joins TRBV6-1 and TRBJ2-7; D unclear. The V end was cut by 5 bases, the J end by 3 bases, with 11 bases between. The CDR3 runs 13 residues. Looked up from germline, CDR1 is MNHNS and CDR2 is SASEGT. CDR3 loop: CASSYRALYEQYF. The CDR3 DNA reads TGTGCCAGCAGTTATAGGGCGCTCTACGAGCAGTACTTC.

The rearrangement uses TRBV30 and TRBJ2-7; D is undetermined. Trimming left V 0 bases short and J 3 bases short, with 9 bases between. Germline assignment: CDR1 GTSNPN and CDR2 SVGIG (reference sequence). This CDR3 spans 13 amino acids. In DNA form, the CDR3 reads TGTGCCTGGAGTGTACAACAGAACTACGAGCAGTACTTC. Translation gives CAWSVQQNYEQYF.

This clonotype has a count of ten or more. This chain joins TRBV4-1 and TRBJ2-1; D not certain. V shed 1 base and J shed 7 bases, with 11 bases lying between them. Germline V CDR1 and CDR2: MGHRA, YSYEKL. This CDR3 spans 14 amino acids. The CDR3 region has the DNA TGCGCCAGCAGCCAAGCTGTATCCAGGAATGAGCAGTTCTTC. It encodes CASSQAVSRNEQFF.

In its sample, this clonotype was seen many times. The chain recombines TRBV5-1 with TRBJ1-5, with 7 bases fitting TRBD1. The CDR3 is 16 residues long. Trimming took 1 base from V and 3 from J; bases not matched to a gene: 7. Germline values: CDR1 SGHRS, CDR2 YFSETQ. CDR3 coding DNA: TGCGCCAGCAGCTTGCAGCCACAGGGGCCCAATCAGCCCCAGCATTTT. Amino acid sequence: CASSLQPQGPNQPQHF.

V and J are TRBV7-9 and TRBJ1-6; 10 positions match TRBD1. Germline V gene data show CDR1 as SEHNR and CDR2 as FQNEAQ (reference sequence). With 5 bases clipped from V and 8 bases from J, the junction kept 6 bases outside the gene matches. The CDR3 sequence is 15 residues long. Here the CDR3 reads CASSTRQGADSPLHF. DNA for the CDR3: TGTGCCAGCAGCACCAGACAGGGGGCGGATTCACCCCTCCACTTT.

A remark on this clonotype: Given a much more abundant clone one base away, this may be a read error. This rearrangement joins TRBV2 to TRBJ2-1; 7 nucleotides match TRBD1. The germline V gene encodes CDR1 SNHLY and CDR2 FYNNEI. The length of the CDR3 is 15 residues. The CDR3 protein is CASSGAGGSYNAQFF. The CDR3 region has the DNA TGTGCCAGCAGTGGAGCAGGGGGTTCCTACAATGCGCAGTTCTTC.

The chain has TRBV5-1 and TRBJ2-2; D is unclear. CDR3 size: 15 residues. Per germline, CDR1 SGHRS and CDR2 YFSETQ. Trimming took off 4 bases at V and 3 bases at J, with 13 bases between the two ends. This chain's CDR3 is CASSPRLVDTGELFF. Written as DNA, the CDR3 is TGCGCCAGCAGCCCGCGTCTAGTGGACACCGGGGAGCTGTTTTTT.

This clonotype was seen at least ten times. The chain couples TRBV6-1 to TRBJ1-1; TRBD1 aligns across 7 bases. Per the germline V gene, CDR1 is MNHNS and CDR2 is SASEGT. This CDR3 has 18 residues. V was clipped by 5 bases and J by 2 bases; unmatched bases: 17. The CDR3 DNA is TGTGCCAGCAGTCTCGACAGGGCCCTTAGAGGATCAAACACTGAAGCTTTCTTT. Its translation is CASSLDRALRGSNTEAFF.